This T cell receptor beta chain was sequenced during a study of a mutant IDH1 vaccine in newly diagnosed glioma. Study at large: Once 4-6 weeks had passed after radiotherapy alone, vaccination started, or it started with temozolomide cycles. Radiotherapy, temozolomide, or both had been given previously, and both were given to most.

Trimming pared 5 bases from V and 2 bases from J, leaving 14 bases between. Germline assignment: CDR1 PRHDT and CDR2 FYEKMQ (reference sequence). The CDR3 sequence is 15 residues long. Clones were read by immunoSEQ multiplex PCR, and TCRdb kept only the in-frame ones, dropping some. This sample has around 30,000 clones; around 90% occur once, and the top ten carry about 2.3%. Whole-study results and caveats: Whatever changes occurred in top peripheral T cell clonotypes seemed unrelated to pseudoprogression.

In the case of this clone: Its target is unknown.

Noted time point: week 47, end of study. Vaccination used 300 ug of mutant IDH1 20-mer peptide per dose, with topical imiquimod. Patients came in for eight vaccinations, in weeks 1, 3, 5, 7, 11, 15, 19 and 23. The gene calls are TRBV13 and TRBJ2-3, with D possibly being TRBD2 (5 bases). The source was PBMCs, collected from a glioma patient whose treatment included an IDH1 peptide vaccine. This sequence was found in a man in his forties with glioma. CDR3 region: CASSPDYSTTDTQYF. In DNA form, the CDR3 reads TGTGCCAGCAGCCCCGACTATTCTACCACAGATACGCAGTATTTT.